This T cell receptor beta chain is from a study of cytomegalovirus exposure and HLA in healthy donors. Study overall: In a later analysis, the 120 or so validation repertoires were reported to have used the same platform as the roughly 610 first-cohort repertoires. Points from the study as a whole: More than 150 TCR beta chains were listed as cytomegalovirus-associated.

This clone has a handful of counts. The antigen is unknown. Germline V gene sequence: CDR1 MNHNS, CDR2 SASEGT. V lost 3 bases and J lost 1, with 12 bases in between. There are 15 residues in the CDR3. Data came from immunoSEQ multiplex PCR; TCRdb stores just in-frame clones and leaves some out. The profile shows roughly 50,000 clones, approximately 90% of them singletons. V gene TRBV6-1 combines with J gene TRBJ2-5; D is perhaps TRBD2 (5 bases). This sequence was found in a man aged 18 to 30 in good health and CMV-seronegative. The sequenced sample was PBMCs. The DNA of the CDR3 is TGTGCCAGCAGTGATGTCCGGGGTTCCCAAGAGACCCAGTACTTC. Translated: CASSDVRGSQETQYF.